The T cell receptor (beta chain) under discussion was sequenced for a study of OX40 agonist ivuxolimab in advanced cancers. Overall study context: Patients were under 90% male with ages roughly 20 to 90, mean 60. The study reported partial responses in three patients: one hepatocellular carcinoma, two cutaneous melanoma.

Some clones are missing from TCRdb's copy, which holds only in-frame ones; the method was immunoSEQ multiplex PCR. The sample consists of approximately 14,000 clones, roughly three quarters of them appearing once. The germline gives CDR1 SQVTM, CDR2 ANQGSEA. The CDR3 is made up of 14 amino acids. The V and J ends lost 5 bases and 5 bases respectively, with 15 bases between them. The sequence was collected from an adult with an advanced solid tumor such as melanoma, head and neck, liver or kidney cancer. V and J are TRBV29-1 and TRBJ2-2, with TRBD1 as a possible D gene (8 bases). The sequences come from CD4+ or CD8+ T cells sorted from blood, collected in a trial of the OX40 agonist ivuxolimab. This CDR3 reads CSVLTGGGTGELFF. CDR3 DNA: TGCAGCGTTCTTACAGGGGGAGGGACCGGGGAGCTGTTTTTT.